Described below is a single TCR beta chain sequence and its context. Its matching antigen is unknown. In every patient, relapse followed autologous stem cell transplantation, while exposure to brentuximab vedotin differed. The data originate from a study of PD-1 blockade in classical Hodgkin lymphoma. Notes on the study in general: Possibly reflecting disease activity or prior therapy, repertoire differences have causes that remain undefined.

Germline V gene data show CDR1 as MNHEY and CDR2 as SVGAGI. J gave up 4 bases and V 5 bases, and 2 bases lay outside the gene matches. The length of the CDR3 is 13 residues. Repertoires were generated with immunoSEQ multiplex PCR, while TCRdb's copy carries only in-frame clones and drops some. The sample holds around 60,000 clones, more than 70% seen once. The clonotype was recovered from a human donor with classical Hodgkin lymphoma. This sample comprised peripheral blood mononuclear cells (PBMCs), obtained before the second cycle of nivolumab. This chain uses TRBV6-5 with TRBJ1-5; TRBD1 agrees at 7 bases. This CDR3 reads CASSRQGNQPQHF. The CDR3 nucleotides are TGTGCCAGCAGTAGACAGGGAAATCAGCCCCAGCATTTT.